This T cell receptor beta chain was recovered during a study of human T cells and chemical hapten exposure (dated by TCRdb to about 2021). With respect to the entire study: Libraries were pooled for sequencing, and variation in per-sample TCR yields was attributed mainly to small differences in library volumes within the pool. Peripheral blood TCR repertoire changes were tracked in vivo in alopecia patients during primary and secondary sensitization to the hapten diphenylcyclopropenone (DPC). For every blood RNA sample, sequencing covered both the TCR alpha and TCR beta chains.

The time point label of this sample denotes: healthy volunteer bleed at 6 weeks. Unfractionated whole blood was collected in Tempus Blood RNA tubes, and total RNA was extracted from that blood. Five healthy volunteers acted as controls for TCR sequencing and had blood drawn at day 0, 2 weeks and 6 weeks. Trimmed from V: 5 bases; trimmed from J: 3 bases; junction bases lacking a gene match: 8. CDR1 and CDR2 are drawn from the germline V gene: SNHLY, FYNNEI. The CDR3 holds 15 amino acids from the cysteine to the phenylalanine. CDR3 DNA is the only sequence kept; it has 45 bases, read in frame from the first base. Libraries came from RACE. Sequencer: NextSeq 500. Library preparation attached unique molecular identifiers to individual cDNA molecules for quantitative, reproducible TCR counting. The original pipeline was this. The median number of TCRs per sample was approximately 93,000, ranging from 23,224 to 690,600. The Decombinator software suite was used to annotate the V, J and CDR3 of the TCR reads. For the PS versus PT1 abundance plots, all samples were subsampled to the same number of TCRs (28,000). Expanded TCRs were defined as absent before sensitization and observed at least eight times at the 2-week time point. TCRdb redid the processing of the public reads, applying fastp at Q25 and MiXCR, and retained in-frame beta chains. Each CDR3 protein appears once, grouped with its most common genes and DNA. TCRdb's processing, not the authors' own work, is the source of the V and J calls. The sample records about 65,000 distinct CDR3 sequences, 5.5% to 7.5% of which are singletons. In total, the top ten clones hold 3% to 4% of the sample.

Summary of the overall study and its limitations: Repeated subsampling changed both the strength of the expansion versus patch-test correlation and the threshold at which that correlation became significant. The number of TCRs above 1 in 1000 frequency did not change with DPC sensitization; there was no evidence of global repertoire structure alterations.

This clonotype has just a few counts. What this receptor recognizes is not known. No qualities accompany the bases; no much larger clone lies one base away. The sequence is built from TRBV2 and TRBJ2-7; 9 central nucleotides agree with TRBD1. Specimen: whole blood. This receptor was identified in a female donor in good health. Some clones in this sample may be carry-over from other donors' samples. The CDR3: CASSLVQGALYEQYF. The nucleotide sequence reads as follows: TGTGCCAGCAGTCTAGTACAGGGGGCCCTCTACGAGCAGTACTTC.